Presented here are 8 T cell receptor beta chains from one specimen sequenced in a study of memory CD4+ T cells and cytomegalovirus serostatus (dated by TCRdb to the late 2010s). Preparation of the library involved the immunoSEQ multiplex PCR assay. The source is immuneACCESS, and TCRdb retained only in-frame sequences with V and J called. Part of the clones is not carried over; for the studies checked, unresolved V genes explain less than half of this, and the remainder is unexplained. The sample yields tens of thousands of clones; roughly 72% were counted once. Of the sample, 1.2% is held by the ten largest clones. A FACSAria II was used to sort memory CD4+ T cells, defined as single viable CD3+CD4+CD8-CD45RO+ cells. Sequencing was carried out using memory CD4+ T cells from blood. The receptors come from an adult in good health and CMV-seropositive.

The V and J genes are TRBV19 and TRBJ1-5; 7 bases line up with TRBD1. The CDR3 extends over 16 amino acids. Per the germline V gene, CDR1 is LNHDA and CDR2 is SQIVND (reference sequence). J gave up 11 bases and V 5 bases, and 18 bases lay outside the gene matches. CDR3 sequence (DNA): TGTGCCAGTAGTGCCTCCCCCACAGGGGCCCAAGTCGCCCAGCATTTT. This gives the protein CASSASPTGAQVAQHF.

V usage is TRBV5-1 and J usage is TRBJ1-4, with D perhaps TRBD1 (5 bases). There are 16 residues in the CDR3. The V gene lost 4 bases and the J gene lost 1 base, with 14 bases spanning the gap. Per germline, CDR1 SGHRS and CDR2 YFSETQ. Written as DNA, the CDR3 is TGCGCCAGCAGCCCACGAGGGCAGGGAACTAATGAAAAACTGTTTTTT. Its protein product is CASSPRGQGTNEKLFF.

The chain has TRBV2 and TRBJ2-1; D is uncertain. Trimming shortened V by 5 bases and J by 5 bases, and 16 bases separated the two germline ends. The germline CDR1 and CDR2 sequences are SNHLY and FYNNEI. The CDR3 totals 15 residues. This chain's CDR3 is CASSSPLVKDNEQFF. Written as DNA, the CDR3 is TGTGCCAGCAGTTCCCCCCTAGTTAAGGACAATGAGCAGTTCTTC.

The J gene is TRBJ2-3, the V gene TRBV5-4, with 15 nucleotides matching TRBD2. Losses at the gene ends were 5 bases for V and 3 bases for J; bases not matched to a gene: 7. Germline-derived CDR1 and CDR2 are SGHNT and YYREEE (reference sequence). This CDR3 region has 17 residues. The CDR3 DNA reads TGTGCCAGCAGGGGCGGACTAGCGGGGGGGAGAACAGATACGCAGTATTTT. Its protein product is CASRGGLAGGRTDTQYF.

The rearrangement uses TRBV7-6 and TRBJ2-2; D remains unclear. Germline CDR1 is SGHVS and CDR2 is FNYEAQ. Trimming took 5 bases from V and 0 from J, leaving 13 bases between them. The CDR3 has 16 amino acids. The DNA for the CDR3 is TGTGCCAGCAGCCACAAGTCAGCCCCGAACACCGGGGAGCTGTTTTTT. This codes for CASSHKSAPNTGELFF.

The gene calls are TRBV9 and TRBJ1-1; D possibly corresponds to TRBD1 (6 bases). The CDR3 covers 16 residues. Per germline, CDR1 SGDLS and CDR2 YYNGEE. With 3 bases removed from V and 8 bases from J, the gap between germline ends came to 23 bases. The chain's CDR3 is CASSAYQQGFREEAFF. CDR3 coding DNA: TGTGCCAGCAGCGCGTACCAACAGGGTTTTAGGGAAGAAGCTTTCTTT.

The table lists this clone with a few counts. The chain links TRBV9 to TRBJ1-6; tentative D call: TRBD1 (5 bases). The CDR3 is 14 residues long. V shed 0 bases and J shed 8 bases, with 9 bases lying between them. In germline, CDR1 is SGDLS, CDR2 YYNGEE. CDR3 sequence: CASSVVGADSPLHF. The CDR3 region has the DNA TGTGCCAGCAGCGTAGTAGGGGCGGATTCACCCCTCCACTTT.

The chain combines TRBV6-5 with TRBJ1-2; D is perhaps TRBD1 (5 bases). CDR1 and CDR2 from the germline V gene are MNHEY and SVGAGI. V dropped 6 bases and J dropped 8 bases, with 22 bases sitting between them. CDR3 length: 15 amino acids. DNA for the CDR3: TGTGCCAGCAGCCCCTCTGGGGGGACCATTCAGGGCTACACCTTC. This codes for CASSPSGGTIQGYTF.